Below are 30 T cell receptor beta chains sequenced from a single sample in a study of identical twins. TCRdb processed the 5' RACE reads anew with MiXCR; each CDR3 protein has one entry. The table records about 260,000 distinct CDR3 sequences, approximately 7% of them present only once. This sample also belongs to another study, concerning yellow fever vaccine responses in identical twins.

The sequenced sample consisted of memory (CD45RO+) T cells sorted from blood. These receptors all come from a woman between 18 and 30 years old in good health.

This clonotype came up a few times. This rearrangement joins TRBV5-1 to TRBJ2-3; possibly TRBD1 or TRBD2 for D (5 bases each). Germline CDR1 is SGHRS and CDR2 is YFSETQ. This CDR3 has 16 amino acids. Trimming cost V 1 base and J 0 bases, with 12 bases left between them. The chain's CDR3 is CASSLRGGASTDTQYF. In nucleotides, the CDR3 is TGCGCCAGCAGCTTGCGTGGGGGTGCTAGCACAGATACGCAGTATTTT.

The chain recombines TRBV6-5 with TRBJ2-7; TRBD1 matches at 10 bases. V dropped 2 bases and J dropped 6; count of bases not matched to a gene: 10. The CDR3 consists of 16 residues. Germline CDR1 MNHEY, CDR2 SVGAGI. The CDR3 nucleotides read TGTGCCAGCAGTTACGGCGGACAGGGGGGAACCGGCGAGCAGTACGTC. This sequence encodes CASSYGGQGGTGEQYV.

Many counts were recorded for this clonotype. This chain uses TRBV18 with TRBJ2-3; D remains ambiguous. The CDR3 spans 14 residues. Trimming pared 6 bases from V and 2 bases from J, leaving 12 bases between. Germline CDR1 is KGHSH and CDR2 is LQKENI. The CDR3 is CASSRSAPTDTQYF. The CDR3 DNA reads TGTGCCAGCTCCCGAAGTGCCCCCACAGATACGCAGTATTTT.

This clonotype was detected many times. The V and J genes are TRBV3-1 and TRBJ2-1; D possibly corresponds to TRBD2 (6 bases). Germline CDR1 reads LGHDT; CDR2 reads YNNKEL (reference sequence). The CDR3 extends over 13 amino acids. V was cut by 6 bases and J by 3 bases, with 9 bases left in between. CDR3 sequence reads: CASRGDFYNEQFF. The CDR3, as DNA: TGTGCCAGCAGGGGGGACTTCTACAATGAGCAGTTCTTC.

This clonotype has at least ten counts. The chain combines TRBV5-1 with TRBJ1-6, with D maybe TRBD1 (5 bases). V dropped 0 bases and J dropped 8 bases, with 9 bases sitting between them. The CDR3 has 14 residues. Looked up from germline, CDR1 is SGHRS and CDR2 is YFSETQ. CDR3 sequence: CASSLEGRDSPLHF. The CDR3, as DNA: TGCGCCAGCAGCTTGGAGGGCAGGGATTCACCCCTCCACTTT.

This chain joins TRBV7-2 and TRBJ2-5; D gene unclear. The CDR3 is made up of 12 amino acids. The germline gives CDR1 SGHTA, CDR2 FQGNSA. Trimming stripped 5 bases from V and 6 bases from J, with 10 bases between. In nucleotides, the CDR3 is TGTGCCAGCAGCCCCCCTCAGCAGACCCAGTACTTC. Encoded protein: CASSPPQQTQYF. The whole variable domain, remainder taken from reference TRBV7-2 and TRBJ2-5, is GAGVSQSPSNKVTEKGKDVELRCDPISGHTALYWYRQSLGQGLEFLIYFQGNSAPDKSGLPSDRFSAERTGGSVSTLTIQRTQQEDSAVYLCASSPPQQTQYFGPGTRLLVL.

This clonotype was found a few times. V and J are TRBV28 and TRBJ1-1, with D perhaps matching TRBD1 (5 bases). With 6 bases removed from V and 4 bases from J, the gap between germline ends came to 15 bases. Per the germline V gene, CDR1 is MDHEN and CDR2 is SYDVKM. The CDR3 consists of 14 residues. The CDR3: CASSPGGSATEAFF. Written as DNA, the CDR3 is TGTGCCAGCAGCCCGGGGGGTTCGGCCACTGAAGCTTTCTTT.

There are a few counts of this clonotype. CDR3 sequence reads: CASSLAGLEQYV. Here the CDR3 DNA reads TGTGCCAGCAGTTTGGCAGGGCTTGAGCAGTACGTC. The chain links TRBV12-3 or TRBV12-4 to TRBJ2-7; possibly TRBD1 for D (5 bases). The CDR3 has 12 amino acids. V lost 3 bases and J 7 bases, leaving 10 bases between the germline ends.

Ten or more counts support this clonotype. This chain's CDR3 is CATSAGRRDTQETQYF. CDR3 DNA: TGTGCCACCAGTGCCGGACGCCGGGACACCCAAGAGACCCAGTACTTC. The chain links TRBV24-1 to TRBJ2-5, with a weak D call TRBD1 (6 bases). The CDR3 has 16 amino acids. The germline V gene encodes CDR1 KGHDR and CDR2 SFDVKD. Trimming cost V 5 bases and J 1 base, with 16 bases left between them.

This chain joins TRBV12-3 or TRBV12-4 and TRBJ2-5; weak D call: TRBD2 (6 bases). The V end was cut by 3 bases, the J end by 1 base, with 12 bases between. The CDR3 runs to 15 residues. CDR3 sequence reads: CASSLRAGTQETQYF. CDR3 bases: TGTGCCAGCAGTTTGAGGGCGGGGACCCAAGAGACCCAGTACTTC.

This clonotype was seen a handful of times. The CDR3 DNA reads TGTGCCAGCAGCTTCTCCCCCCCAAGGAACGAGCAGTACTTC. This sequence encodes CASSFSPPRNEQYF. The V and J genes are TRBV13 and TRBJ2-7; D unresolved. The CDR3 contains 14 residues. Trimming cost V 3 bases and J 5 bases, with 14 bases left between them. The germline V gene encodes CDR1 PRHDT and CDR2 FYEKMQ (reference sequence).

This clonotype was counted only a few times. V is TRBV2 and J is TRBJ2-7; D possibly corresponds to TRBD1 (6 bases). The germline V gene has CDR1 SNHLY and CDR2 FYNNEI. V shed 7 bases and J shed 6 bases, with 22 bases lying between them. The CDR3 extends over 15 amino acids. The CDR3 DNA follows: TGTGCCAGCACACCAGGACAGACTGATTTCGTCGAGCAGTACTTC. It is translated as CASTPGQTDFVEQYF.

This clonotype was found many times. This chain links TRBV12-3 or TRBV12-4 with TRBJ2-2; the match to TRBD1 covers 7 bases. J lost 4 bases, V lost 7 bases, and 9 bases had no gene match. CDR3 length: 15 amino acids. CDR3 nucleotides: TGTGCCAGCACCACCCGGGACAGTCTCACCGGGGAGCTGTTTTTT. It translates to CASTTRDSLTGELFF.

This clonotype was counted a few times. This chain links TRBV6-2 or TRBV6-3 with TRBJ1-2; no definite D call. The CDR3 is 12 amino acids. Looked up from germline, CDR1 is MNHEY and CDR2 is SVGEGT. Trimming left V 2 bases short and J 12 bases short, with 13 bases between. The chain's CDR3 is CASSYPTGGNTF. DNA of the CDR3: TGTGCCAGCAGTTACCCGACGGGAGGAAACACCTTC.

In this sample, this clonotype turned up a few times. V is TRBV28 and J is TRBJ2-5; TRBD2 matches 8 bases. V lost 6 bases, J lost 4 bases, and 10 bases stayed unmatched. The CDR3 is 15 amino acids. Germline V gene lookup returns CDR1 MDHEN and CDR2 SYDVKM. CDR3 nucleotides: TGTGCCAGCAGCTCTCCAACGGGAGGGTCAGAGACCCAGTACTTC. Translated, it gives CASSSPTGGSETQYF. Complete variable domain (other parts from reference TRBV28 and TRBJ2-5): DVKVTQSSRYLVKRTGEKVFLECVQDMDHENMFWYRQDPGLGLRLIYFSYDVKMKEKGDIPEGYSVSREKKERFSLILESASTNQTSMYLCASSSPTGGSETQYFGPGTRLLVL.

This chain uses TRBV6-6 with TRBJ2-5; D gene uncertain. V dropped 3 bases and J dropped 5 bases, with 7 bases sitting between them. The germline V gene has CDR1 MNHNY and CDR2 SVGAGI (reference sequence). This CDR3 contains 12 residues. The CDR3 coding sequence is TGTGCCAGCAGTTATGCTTTCGAGACCCAGTACTTC. It is translated as CASSYAFETQYF.

The chain couples TRBV12-3 or TRBV12-4 to TRBJ2-3; 14 positions agree with TRBD2. Unmatched junction bases numbered 8, after V lost 3 bases and J lost 6 bases. This CDR3 spans 17 amino acids. CDR3 in amino acids: CASSLGLAGVIVDTQYF. The DNA for the CDR3 is TGTGCCAGCAGTTTGGGACTAGCGGGAGTTATTGTGGATACGCAGTATTTT.

The V call is TRBV18, the J call TRBJ2-7; 9 bases agree with TRBD1. This CDR3 is 15 amino acids long. Trimming at V came to 5 bases and at J to 1 base, leaving 6 bases not matched to a gene. The germline gives CDR1 KGHSH, CDR2 LQKENI. The CDR3 sequence is CASSWGQGASYEQYV. In DNA form, the CDR3 reads TGTGCCAGCTCATGGGGACAGGGAGCATCCTACGAGCAGTACGTC.

The chain joins TRBV6-5 to TRBJ2-2; TRBD2 matches at 8 bases. Germline assignment: CDR1 MNHEY and CDR2 SVGAGI. The junction had 9 bases not matched to a gene; V was cut back by 5 bases and J by 1 base. The CDR3 covers 17 residues. CDR3 DNA: TGTGCCAGCAGTAACGGGGGGGACTACTTGAACACCGGGGAGCTGTTTTTT. This gives the protein CASSNGGDYLNTGELFF.

In this sample, this clonotype turned up many times. V and J are TRBV20-1 and TRBJ1-6; TRBD1 matches 7 bases. V shed 0 bases and J 5 bases; nucleotides not matched to a gene: 1. From germline, CDR1 is DFQATT and CDR2 SNEGSKA (reference sequence). The CDR3 is 14 amino acids. The CDR3 loop is CSARDTGDNSPLHF. The CDR3 DNA reads TGCAGTGCTAGAGATACAGGGGATAATTCACCCCTCCACTTT.

This clonotype was observed a handful of times. V and J are TRBV11-3 and TRBJ2-3; possible D gene TRBD1, 5 bases. With 5 bases removed from V and 2 bases from J, the gap between germline ends came to 14 bases. The germline V gene has CDR1 SGHNT and CDR2 YENEEA. CDR3 length equals 15 residues. CDR3 nucleotides: TGTGCCAGCAGCCTATCCCGGACAAACACAGATACGCAGTATTTT. Protein product: CASSLSRTNTDTQYF. Combining the CDR3 with reference TRBV11-3 and TRBJ2-3 gives the whole variable domain EAGVVQSPRYKIIEKKQPVAFWCNPISGHNTLYWYLQNLGQGPELLIRYENEEAVDDSQLPKDRFSAERLKGVDSTLKIQPAELGDSAVYLCASSLSRTNTDTQYFGPGTRLTVL.

This clonotype was counted many times. The CDR3 protein is CSVAGTNAGELFF. Here the CDR3 DNA reads TGCAGCGTAGCCGGGACTAATGCCGGGGAGCTGTTTTTT. V gene TRBV29-1 combines with J gene TRBJ2-2; 7 positions match TRBD2. Germline CDR1 is SQVTM and CDR2 is ANQGSEA. This CDR3 contains 13 residues. After removal of 6 bases from V and 6 bases from J, the junction contained 7 bases not matched to a gene.

This clonotype was picked up many times. V usage is TRBV12-3 or TRBV12-4 and J usage is TRBJ2-3, with 7 bases lining up with TRBD2. The CDR3 extends over 17 amino acids. The ends lost 2 bases at V and 0 bases at J; junction bases unmatched: 8. The DNA of the CDR3 is TGTGCCAGCAGTTTACTGGCCAGCGGGACTAGCACAGATACGCAGTATTTT. The encoded protein is CASSLLASGTSTDTQYF.

This clonotype was seen many times. The chain employs TRBV28 and TRBJ2-7; tentatively, D is TRBD1 (6 bases). Germline V gene data show CDR1 as MDHEN and CDR2 as SYDVKM. The CDR3 loop spans 14 amino acids. The ends were cut back, 6 bases at V and 2 bases at J, with 14 bases in the middle. The CDR3 region is CASSVGTRPYEQYF. For the CDR3, the DNA is TGTGCCAGCAGCGTCGGGACACGACCCTACGAGCAGTACTTC.

The sample holds many counts of this clonotype. The CDR3 region is CASSPPHGLAGGDSYNEQFF. CDR3 bases: TGTGCCAGCAGCCCACCACACGGACTAGCGGGGGGGGACTCCTACAATGAGCAGTTCTTC. The V gene is TRBV7-8, the J gene TRBJ2-1, with 15 bases lining up with TRBD2. V was clipped by 5 bases and J by 0 bases; unmatched bases: 11. Germline V gene sequence: CDR1 SGHVS, CDR2 FQNEAQ. The CDR3 consists of 20 residues.

This clonotype was detected many times. This sequence joins TRBV12-3 or TRBV12-4 and TRBJ2-2; TRBD1 matches 9 bases. The length of the CDR3 is 14 residues. V lost 6 bases to trimming and J lost 5 bases; unmatched junction nucleotides: 4. The CDR3 spells CASRRTGVTGELFF. The CDR3 bases are TGTGCCAGCAGACGGACAGGGGTTACCGGGGAGCTGTTTTTT.

The gene calls are TRBV2 and TRBJ2-3; D remains unclear. The germline CDR1 and CDR2 sequences are SNHLY and FYNNEI. V dropped 6 bases and J dropped 0 bases, with 16 bases sitting between them. The CDR3 has 16 residues. In DNA, the CDR3 is TGTGCCAGCAGGAGAGAAGCCCATTCTAGCACAGATACGCAGTATTTT. It specifies CASRREAHSSTDTQYF.

This clonotype was recorded a few times. The chain recombines TRBV4-1 with TRBJ2-7; the match to TRBD2 covers 7 bases. The CDR3 extends over 15 amino acids. Trimming removed 1 base from V and 0 bases from J; junction bases left unmatched: 3. Germline loops: CDR1 MGHRA, CDR2 YSYEKL. The CDR3 DNA reads TGCGCCAGCAGCCAAGGACTAGCCAGCTCCTACGAGCAGTACTTC. Encoded protein: CASSQGLASSYEQYF.

V usage is TRBV2 and J usage is TRBJ2-7, with unresolved D. CDR1 and CDR2 from the germline V gene are SNHLY and FYNNEI. This CDR3 is built from 14 residues. Trimming cost V 6 bases and J 0 bases, with 12 bases left between them. This CDR3 reads CASRPTRDSYEQYF. Here the CDR3 DNA reads TGTGCCAGCAGGCCGACAAGAGACTCCTACGAGCAGTACTTC.

In this sample, this clonotype turned up many times. The V and J genes are TRBV2 and TRBJ2-1; TRBD2 aligns across 12 bases. The V gene end was trimmed by 2 bases and the J gene end by 7 bases; junction bases not matched to a gene: 6. Germline V gene sequence: CDR1 SNHLY, CDR2 FYNNEI. The CDR3 runs to 16 residues. CDR3 in amino acids: CASSERTSGIGNEQFF. The CDR3 DNA is TGTGCCAGCAGTGAAAGGACTAGCGGGATAGGTAATGAGCAGTTCTTC. Drawing the rest from reference TRBV2 and TRBJ2-1, the complete variable domain is EPEVTQTPSHQVTQMGQEVILRCVPISNHLYFYWYRQILGQKVEFLVSFYNNEISEKSEIFDDQFSVERPDGSNFTLKIRSTKLEDSAMYFCASSERTSGIGNEQFFGPGTRLTVL.